This T cell receptor (beta chain) comes out of a study of T-cell reconstitution after alpha-beta-depleted transplantation in children. Preparing the TCRbeta library involved the use of unique molecular identifiers. TCRdb redid the calling of the PCR reads with MiXCR, one entry per CDR3 protein. The sample lists 400,000 to 500,000 distinct CDR3 sequences; 9.5% to 13% were seen once. Only a few counts were recorded for this clonotype. CDR3 length equals 14 residues. Trimming took 1 base from V and 8 from J; bases not matched to a gene: 5. Germline CDR1 reads DFQATT; CDR2 reads SNEGSKA (reference sequence).

This sample comprised PBMCs from the stem cell graft donor, obtained from the stem cell graft. The source is a human donor who donated a stem cell graft to a child with acute myeloid leukemia. The chain has TRBV20-1 and TRBJ2-4; 10 bases align to TRBD2. CDR3 sequence reads: CSARVPSGRDIQYF. The CDR3 DNA follows: TGCAGTGCTAGAGTCCCTAGCGGGAGAGACATTCAGTACTTC.